A single T cell receptor (beta chain) is shown here with its context. Its antigen remains unidentified. Other nucleotide sequences in the sample specify the same CDR3. These donors, healthy bone marrow donors, were studied. This record belongs to a study of cytomegalovirus exposure and HLA in healthy donors. Study-wide results and caveats: Sequencing likely caused a cluster of highly shared sequence variants. CMV serostatus was the sole immune exposure information available.

CDR1 is SGDLS, CDR2 YYNGEE, per germline. The CDR3 totals 15 residues. Trimming removed 1 base from V and 5 bases from J, with 15 bases in between. The primer mix had 60 Vbeta and 13 Jbeta primers. Assay: immunoSEQ multiplex PCR; the TCRdb copy retains only in-frame clones and omits some. The sample includes 210,000 or so clones, 70% to 90% of them seen just once. The sequenced material came from PBMCs. The chain combines TRBV9 with TRBJ1-1; no clear D gene. The receptor was isolated from a girl aged 2-15 years in good health and CMV-seronegative. The CDR3 reads CASSVRGLGGTEAFF. CDR3 nucleotides: TGTGCCAGCAGCGTACGTGGATTAGGAGGGACTGAAGCTTTCTTT.